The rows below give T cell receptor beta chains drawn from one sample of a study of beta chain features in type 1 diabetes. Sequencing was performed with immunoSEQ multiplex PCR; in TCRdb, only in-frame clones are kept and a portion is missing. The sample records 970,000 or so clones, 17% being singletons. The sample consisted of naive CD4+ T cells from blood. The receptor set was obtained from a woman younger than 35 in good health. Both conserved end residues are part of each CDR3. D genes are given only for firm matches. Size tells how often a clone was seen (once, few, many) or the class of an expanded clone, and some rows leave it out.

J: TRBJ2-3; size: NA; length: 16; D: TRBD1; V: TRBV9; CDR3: CASSAGQGLEADTQYF; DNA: TGTGCCAGCAGCGCCGGACAGGGGCTAGAGGCAGATACGCAGTATTTT
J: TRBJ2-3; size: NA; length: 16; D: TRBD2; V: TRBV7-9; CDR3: CASSLDLLAGADTQYF; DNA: TGTGCCAGCAGCTTAGATTTACTAGCGGGAGCGGATACGCAGTATTTT
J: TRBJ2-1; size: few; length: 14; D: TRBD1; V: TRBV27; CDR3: CASSLWDSYNEQFF; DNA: TGTGCCAGCAGTTTATGGGACAGCTACAATGAGCAGTTCTTC
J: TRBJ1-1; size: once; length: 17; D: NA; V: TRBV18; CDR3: CASSPRQVEFGYTEAFF; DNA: TGTGCCAGCTCACCCCGGCAGGTGGAGTTCGGGTACACTGAAGCTTTCTTT
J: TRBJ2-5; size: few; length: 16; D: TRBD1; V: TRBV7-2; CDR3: CASSLALDRVAETQYF; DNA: TGTGCCAGCAGCTTAGCGCTAGACAGGGTGGCAGAGACCCAGTACTTC
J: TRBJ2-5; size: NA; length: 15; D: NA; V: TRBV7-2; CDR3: CASSLEGGNQETQYF; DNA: TGTGCCAGCAGCTTAGAAGGGGGAAATCAAGAGACCCAGTACTTC
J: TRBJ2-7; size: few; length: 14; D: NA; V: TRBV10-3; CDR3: CAISESTRLYEQYF; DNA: TGTGCCATCAGTGAGTCTACCAGACTCTACGAGCAGTACTTC
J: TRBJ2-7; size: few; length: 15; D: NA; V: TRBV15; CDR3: CATSAQRRIAGEQYF; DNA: TGTGCCACCAGCGCCCAACGGAGGATCGCTGGGGAGCAGTACTTC
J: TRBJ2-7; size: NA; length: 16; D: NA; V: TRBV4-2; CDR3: CASSQSTGEGSYEQYF; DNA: TGTGCCAGCAGCCAATCGACAGGGGAGGGGAGCTACGAGCAGTACTTC
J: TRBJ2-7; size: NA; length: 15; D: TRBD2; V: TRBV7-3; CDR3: CASSSYRLAVYEQYF; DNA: TGTGCCAGCAGCTCCTATCGGCTAGCGGTGTACGAGCAGTACTTC
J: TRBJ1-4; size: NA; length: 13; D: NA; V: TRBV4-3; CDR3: CASSIRRGEKLFF; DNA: TGCGCCAGCAGCATTCGACGGGGCGAAAAACTGTTTTTT
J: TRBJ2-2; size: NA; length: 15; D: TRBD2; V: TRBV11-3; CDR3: CASSSGLANTGELFF; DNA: TGTGCCAGCAGCTCGGGACTAGCGAACACCGGGGAGCTGTTTTTT
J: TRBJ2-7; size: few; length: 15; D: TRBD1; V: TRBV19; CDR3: CASSTHRTGRNEQYF; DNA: TGTGCCAGTAGTACCCACCGGACAGGCCGGAACGAGCAGTACTTC
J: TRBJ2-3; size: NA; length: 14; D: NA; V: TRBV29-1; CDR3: CSVGVRGGTDTQYF; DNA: TGCAGCGTTGGAGTTAGGGGGGGCACAGATACGCAGTATTTT
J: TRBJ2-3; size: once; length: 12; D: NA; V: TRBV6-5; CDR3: CASSYNTDTQYF; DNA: TGTGCCAGCAGTTATAACACAGATACGCAGTATTTT
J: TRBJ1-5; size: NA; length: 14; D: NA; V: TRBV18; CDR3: CASSPEDIDQPQHF; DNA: TGTGCCAGCTCACCCGAGGATATCGATCAGCCCCAGCATTTT
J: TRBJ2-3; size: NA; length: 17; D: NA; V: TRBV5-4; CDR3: CASSLAGGAGGTDTQYF; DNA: TGTGCCAGCAGCTTGGCGGGTGGAGCGGGCGGCACAGATACGCAGTATTTT
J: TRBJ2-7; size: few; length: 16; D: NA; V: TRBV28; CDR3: CASSLVLAGSSYEQYF; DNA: TGTGCCAGCAGTTTGGTGCTAGCCGGTAGCTCCTACGAGCAGTACTTC